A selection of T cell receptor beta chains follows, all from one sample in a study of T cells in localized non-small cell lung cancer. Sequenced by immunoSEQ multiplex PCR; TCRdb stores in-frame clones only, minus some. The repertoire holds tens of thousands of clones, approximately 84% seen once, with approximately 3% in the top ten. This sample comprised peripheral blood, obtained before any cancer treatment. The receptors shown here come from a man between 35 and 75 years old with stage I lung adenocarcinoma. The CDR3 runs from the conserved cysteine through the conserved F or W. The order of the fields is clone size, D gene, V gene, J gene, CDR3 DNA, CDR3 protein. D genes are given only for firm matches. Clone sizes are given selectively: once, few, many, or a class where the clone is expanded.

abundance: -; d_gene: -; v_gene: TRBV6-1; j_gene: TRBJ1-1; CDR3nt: TGTGCCAGCAGATTGGAGTTAACAGCTTTCTTT; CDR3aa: CASRLELTAFF
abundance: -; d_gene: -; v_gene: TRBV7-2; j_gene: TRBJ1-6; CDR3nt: TGTGCCAGCAGCTTAGGGGGGTTGAGTTCACCCCTCCACTTT; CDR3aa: CASSLGGLSSPLHF
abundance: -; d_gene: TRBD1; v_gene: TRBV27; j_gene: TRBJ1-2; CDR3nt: TGTGCCAGCAGTTTAACCGGGACAGAGAGTCTCTATGGCTACACCTTC; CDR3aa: CASSLTGTESLYGYTF
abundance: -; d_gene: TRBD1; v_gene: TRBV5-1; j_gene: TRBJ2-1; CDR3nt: TGCGCCAGCAGGGGAGACAGGGCTACTCTCGATCCCTACAATGAGCAGTTCTTC; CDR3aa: CASRGDRATLDPYNEQFF
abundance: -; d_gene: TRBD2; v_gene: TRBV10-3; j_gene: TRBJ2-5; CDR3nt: TGTGCCATCAGTGATCGGGGGACTAGCGGACAAGAGACCCAGTACTTC; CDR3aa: CAISDRGTSGQETQYF
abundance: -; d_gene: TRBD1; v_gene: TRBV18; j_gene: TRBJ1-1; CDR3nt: TGTGCCAGCTCACCGGCAGGGGGGAACACTGAAGCTTTCTTT; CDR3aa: CASSPAGGNTEAFF
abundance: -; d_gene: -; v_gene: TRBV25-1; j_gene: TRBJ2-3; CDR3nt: TGTGCCAGCGCTAGGCGAGGCGAGACAGATACGCAGTATTTT; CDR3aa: CASARRGETDTQYF
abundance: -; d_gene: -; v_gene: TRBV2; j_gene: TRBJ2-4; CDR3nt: TGTGCCAGCAGTGAAACCGGGACTGCCAAAAACATTCAGTACTTC; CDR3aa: CASSETGTAKNIQYF
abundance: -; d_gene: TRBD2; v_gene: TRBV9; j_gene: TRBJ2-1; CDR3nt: TGTGCCAGCAGCGTCCACCCTAGCGGGCCTGGCCATGAGCAGTTCTTC; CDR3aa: CASSVHPSGPGHEQFF
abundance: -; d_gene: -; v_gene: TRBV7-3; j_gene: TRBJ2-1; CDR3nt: TGTGCCAGCAGCTTAACGTCCCTTAATGAGCAGTTCTTC; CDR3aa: CASSLTSLNEQFF
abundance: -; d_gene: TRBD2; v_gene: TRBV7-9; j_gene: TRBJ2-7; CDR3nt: TGTGCCAGCAGCTTGGGACTAGTTTCCCTCTACGAGCAGTACTTC; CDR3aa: CASSLGLVSLYEQYF
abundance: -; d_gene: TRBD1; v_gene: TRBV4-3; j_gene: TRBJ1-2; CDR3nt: TGCGCCAGCAGCCCTGACAGGGCTACAGCCTATGGCTACACCTTC; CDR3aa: CASSPDRATAYGYTF
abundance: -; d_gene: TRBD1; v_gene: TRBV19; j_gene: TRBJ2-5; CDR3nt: TGTGCCAGTAGTACCCGACAGGGGGCTAGTAGGGAGACCCAGTACTTC; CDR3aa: CASSTRQGASRETQYF
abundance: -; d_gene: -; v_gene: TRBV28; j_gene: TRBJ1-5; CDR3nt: TGTGCCAGCCAGGAGGGGACGCAGCCCCAGCATTTT; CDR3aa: CASQEGTQPQHF
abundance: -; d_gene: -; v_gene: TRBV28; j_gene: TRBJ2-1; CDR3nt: TGTGCCAGCAGTTTACCGGAGCAGTTCTTC; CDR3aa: CASSLPEQFF
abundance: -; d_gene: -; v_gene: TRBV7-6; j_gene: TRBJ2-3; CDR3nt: TGTGCCAGCAGCTTAAGGAGGTCAGATACGCAGTATTTT; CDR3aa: CASSLRRSDTQYF
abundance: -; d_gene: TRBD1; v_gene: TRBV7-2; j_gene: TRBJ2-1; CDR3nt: TGTGCCAGCAGCTTAGCATTCGCAGGGACAGCTACAATGAAGCAGTTCTTC; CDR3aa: CASSLAFAGTATMKQFF
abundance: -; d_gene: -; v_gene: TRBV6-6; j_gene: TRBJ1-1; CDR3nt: TGTGCCAGCAGTCGCCTGGACTCTAGCACAAGCACTGAAGCTTTCTTT; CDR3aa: CASSRLDSSTSTEAFF
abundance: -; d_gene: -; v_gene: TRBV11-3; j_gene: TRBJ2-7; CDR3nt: TGTGCCAGCAGCCGCCTAGCTGGAGACGAGCAGTACTTC; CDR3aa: CASSRLAGDEQYF
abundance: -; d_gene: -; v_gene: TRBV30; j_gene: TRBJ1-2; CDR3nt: TGTGCCTGGAGTAGGGCAGGGATTTATTATGGCTACACCTTC; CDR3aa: CAWSRAGIYYGYTF
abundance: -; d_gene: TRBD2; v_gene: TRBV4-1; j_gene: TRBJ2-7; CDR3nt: TGCGCCAGCAGCCCCGGACTAGCGGGCATGATCTACGAGCAGTACTTC; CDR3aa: CASSPGLAGMIYEQYF
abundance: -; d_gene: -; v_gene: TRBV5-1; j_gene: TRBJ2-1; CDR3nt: TGCGCCAGCAGCCTCGACGGCTCCTACAATGAGCAGTTCTTC; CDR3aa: CASSLDGSYNEQFF
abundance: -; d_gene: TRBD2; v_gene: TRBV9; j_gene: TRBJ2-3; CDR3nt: TGTGCCAGCAGCCCCGGACTAGCGAGCACAGATACGCAGTATTTT; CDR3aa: CASSPGLASTDTQYF
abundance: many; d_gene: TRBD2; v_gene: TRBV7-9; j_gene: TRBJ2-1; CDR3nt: TGTGCCAGCAGCCATACTAGCGGGAGGGACAATGAGCAGTTCTTC; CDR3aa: CASSHTSGRDNEQFF
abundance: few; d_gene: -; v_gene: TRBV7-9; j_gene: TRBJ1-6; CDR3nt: TGTGCCAGCACCCACGGACGGGAAAATTCACCCCTCCACTTT; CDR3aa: CASTHGRENSPLHF
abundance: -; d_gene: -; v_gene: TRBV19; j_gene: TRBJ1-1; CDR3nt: TGTGCCAGTACAGGGCAGGGACTGAACACTGAAGCTTTCTTT; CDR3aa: CASTGQGLNTEAFF
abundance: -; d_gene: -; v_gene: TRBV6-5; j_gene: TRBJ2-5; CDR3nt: TGTGCCAGCAGTTACACTTCCGTATCCCAAGAGACCCAGTACTTC; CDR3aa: CASSYTSVSQETQYF
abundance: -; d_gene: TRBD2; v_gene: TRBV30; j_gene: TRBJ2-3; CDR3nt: TGTGCCTGGGATCGACTAGCGGGAGTGGATACGCAGTATTTT; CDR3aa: CAWDRLAGVDTQYF
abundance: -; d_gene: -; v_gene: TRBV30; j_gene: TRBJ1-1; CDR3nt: TGTGCCTGGAGTTGGAACACTGAAGCTTTCTTT; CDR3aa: CAWSWNTEAFF
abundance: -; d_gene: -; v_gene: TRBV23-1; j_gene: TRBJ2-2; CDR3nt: TGCGCCAGCAGTCAATCCTCACAGGGGAACACCGGGGAGCTGTTTTTT; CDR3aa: CASSQSSQGNTGELFF
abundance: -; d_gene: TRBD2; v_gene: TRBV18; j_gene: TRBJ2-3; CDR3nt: TGTGCCAGCTCACCCCAGCGGGGCGACACAGATACGCAGTATTTT; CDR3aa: CASSPQRGDTDTQYF
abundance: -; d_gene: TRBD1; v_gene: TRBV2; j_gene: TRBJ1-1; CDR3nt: TGTGCCAGCAGATCACAGGGGGGGAACACTGAAGCTTTCTTT; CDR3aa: CASRSQGGNTEAFF
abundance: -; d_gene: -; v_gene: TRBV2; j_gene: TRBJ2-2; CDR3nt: TGTGCCAGCAGTGAGGGACGGAGCACCGGGGAGCTGTTTTTT; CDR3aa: CASSEGRSTGELFF
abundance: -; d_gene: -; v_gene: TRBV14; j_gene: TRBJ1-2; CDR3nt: TGTGCCAGCAGCCAAGACCGCGCATATGGCTACACCTTC; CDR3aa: CASSQDRAYGYTF
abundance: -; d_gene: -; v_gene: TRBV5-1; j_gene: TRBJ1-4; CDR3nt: TGCGCCAGCAGCTTGGAGGACTCTGCGCGTGAAAAACTGTTTTTT; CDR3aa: CASSLEDSAREKLFF
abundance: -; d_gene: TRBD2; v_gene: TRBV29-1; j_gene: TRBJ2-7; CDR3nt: TGCAGCGTTGAGATAGCGGGAGGGCCGGAGTACGAGCAGTACTTC; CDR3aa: CSVEIAGGPEYEQYF
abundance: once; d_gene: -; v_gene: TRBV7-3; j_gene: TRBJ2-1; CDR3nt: TGTGCCAGCAGCTTAGGGCGAGGATTGGGCTCCTACAATGAGCAGTTCTTC; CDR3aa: CASSLGRGLGSYNEQFF
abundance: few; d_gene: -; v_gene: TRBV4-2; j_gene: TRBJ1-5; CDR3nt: TGTGCCAGTTCGCAGTCCAATCAGCCCCAGCATTTT; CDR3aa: CASSQSNQPQHF
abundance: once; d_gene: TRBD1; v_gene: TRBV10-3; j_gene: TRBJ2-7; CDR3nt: TGTGCCATCAGTTCCCGGGACAGGGAGGCCCTCTCCTACGAGCAGTACTTC; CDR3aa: CAISSRDREALSYEQYF
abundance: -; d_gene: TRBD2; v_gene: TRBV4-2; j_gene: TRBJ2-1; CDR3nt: TGTGCCAGCAGTGAGGCTAGCGGGAGGTCCTACAATGAGCAGTTCTTC; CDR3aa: CASSEASGRSYNEQFF
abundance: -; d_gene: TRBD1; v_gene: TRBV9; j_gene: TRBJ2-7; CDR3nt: TGTGCCAGCAGCGTAGTTGGGACAGGGATATGCTACGAGCAGTACTTC; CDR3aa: CASSVVGTGICYEQYF
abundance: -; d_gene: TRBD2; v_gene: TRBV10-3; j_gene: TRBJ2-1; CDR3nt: TGTGCCATCAGGGGGACTAGCGCTGGTGAGCAGTTCTTC; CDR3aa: CAIRGTSAGEQFF
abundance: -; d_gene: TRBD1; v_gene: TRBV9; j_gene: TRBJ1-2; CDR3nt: TGTGCCAGCAGCGTAGAGGGGGGGACAGGAGGCTACACCTTC; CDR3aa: CASSVEGGTGGYTF
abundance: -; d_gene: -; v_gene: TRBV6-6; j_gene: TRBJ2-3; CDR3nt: TGTGCCAGCACCCGCAGGAGGGACGATACGCAGTATTTT; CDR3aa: CASTRRRDDTQYF
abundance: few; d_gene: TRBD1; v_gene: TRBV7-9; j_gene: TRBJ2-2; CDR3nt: TGTGCCAGCAGCCCCGGGACAGGAAAAAACATTGCGAACACCGGGGAGCTGTTTTTT; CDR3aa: CASSPGTGKNIANTGELFF
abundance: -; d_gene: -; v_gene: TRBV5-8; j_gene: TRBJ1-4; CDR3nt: TGTGCCAGCAGTAACAGAGCCCATAATGAAAAACTGTTTTTT; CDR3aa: CASSNRAHNEKLFF
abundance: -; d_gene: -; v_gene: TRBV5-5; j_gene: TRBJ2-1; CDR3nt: TGTGCCAGCAGCTTGGTAGGGGTAAAGATCAATGAGCAGTTCTTC; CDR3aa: CASSLVGVKINEQFF
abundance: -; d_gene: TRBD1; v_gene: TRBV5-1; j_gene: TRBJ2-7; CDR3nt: TGCGCCAGCAAGGGACAGGTCTCCTACGAGCAGTACTTC; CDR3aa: CASKGQVSYEQYF
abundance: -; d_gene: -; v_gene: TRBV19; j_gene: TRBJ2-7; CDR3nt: TGTGCCAGTAGTATAGTGCTGGTAGGGATCTACGAGCAGTACTTC; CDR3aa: CASSIVLVGIYEQYF
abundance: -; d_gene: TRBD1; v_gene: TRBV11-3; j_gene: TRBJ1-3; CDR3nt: TGTGCCAGCAGCTCCGGGACAGGGAAGAAAAACACCATATATTTT; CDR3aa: CASSSGTGKKNTIYF
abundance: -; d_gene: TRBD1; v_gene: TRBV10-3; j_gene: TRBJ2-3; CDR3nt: TGTGCCATCAGCCCAGGGGGCCCAACAGATACGCAGTATTTT; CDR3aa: CAISPGGPTDTQYF
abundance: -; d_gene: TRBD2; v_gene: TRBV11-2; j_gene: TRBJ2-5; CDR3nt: TGTGCCAGCAGCGACGCAGCGGGAGGTGGAGAGACCCAGTACTTC; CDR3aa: CASSDAAGGGETQYF
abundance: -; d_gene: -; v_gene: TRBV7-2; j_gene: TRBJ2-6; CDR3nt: TGTGCCAGCAGCTCCGGGGCTGGGGCCAACGTCCTGACTTTC; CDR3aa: CASSSGAGANVLTF
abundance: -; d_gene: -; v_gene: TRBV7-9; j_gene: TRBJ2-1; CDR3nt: TGTGCCAGCAGCTTAGAGGTTTCTGGTGAGCAGTTCTTC; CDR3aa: CASSLEVSGEQFF
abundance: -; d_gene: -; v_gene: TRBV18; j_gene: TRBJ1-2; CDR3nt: TGTGCCAGCTCACCAGGGACCCTCTATGGCTACACCTTC; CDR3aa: CASSPGTLYGYTF